Listed below are T cell receptor beta chains from one sample, sequenced in a study of T cell responses to AZD1222 COVID-19 vaccine. Produced via immunoSEQ multiplex PCR; TCRdb's table is partial and in-frame only. This sample has around 160,000 clones; about 87% occur once, and the top ten carry about 15%. Sequences were derived from peripheral blood, sampled on day 0 of AZD1222 vaccination. Receptors were obtained from an adult in good health. Each CDR3 is given with its conserved first and last residue. The D gene is left open where the match is weak. Clone size is not always given. Where it is, it says once, few, many or a class for expanded clones.

j_call,v_call,d_call,clone_size,cdr3_nt,cdr3_aa
TRBJ2-3,TRBV15,TRBD2,NA,TGTGCCACCAGACTAGCGGGGGGGCAGGCAGATACGCAGTATTTT,CATRLAGGQADTQYF
TRBJ1-5,TRBV19,NA,NA,TGTGCCAGTACCAGAAGCAATAGCAATCAGCCCCAGCATTTT,CASTRSNSNQPQHF
TRBJ1-6,TRBV3-1/TRBV3-2,NA,NA,TGTGCCAGCAGCCAAGATATCTCGGCTTATAATTCACCCCTCCACTTT,CASSQDISAYNSPLHF
TRBJ1-5,TRBV5-6,TRBD1,NA,TGTGCCAGCAGCTTGGTAGGGGGCATCAATCAGCCCCAGCATTTT,CASSLVGGINQPQHF
TRBJ1-1,TRBV6-5,NA,NA,TGTGCCAGCAATCCGTCCCGGTCAGGGTCGGCTTTCTTT,CASNPSRSGSAFF
TRBJ1-6,TRBV6-2/TRBV6-3,NA,NA,TGTGCCAGCAGTTTGGGGGCCGGCCAAACCTTCACCTATAATTCACCCCTCCACTTT,CASSLGAGQTFTYNSPLHF
TRBJ2-7,TRBV6-2/TRBV6-3,NA,once,TGTGCCAGCAGTAGGGACATAGGCTACGAGCAGTACTTC,CASSRDIGYEQYF
TRBJ1-6,TRBV3-1/TRBV3-2,TRBD1,NA,TGTGCCAGCAGCCCCTCAGGGGGCGATTCACCCCTCCACTTT,CASSPSGGDSPLHF
TRBJ1-1,TRBV6-1,NA,NA,TGTGCCAGCAGTGAGAGTTCACCTGAAGCTTTCTTT,CASSESSPEAFF
TRBJ2-1,TRBV5-1,TRBD1,NA,TGCGCCAGCAGCTTGGCGATAGGGACAGGGGTCAATGAGCAGTTCTTC,CASSLAIGTGVNEQFF
TRBJ1-3,TRBV28,TRBD1,NA,TGTGCCAGCAGCGGTGAGGGACAGGGGGCTAACACCATATATTTT,CASSGEGQGANTIYF
TRBJ1-2,TRBV7-3,NA,NA,TGTGCCAGCAGCTTATCCGGGGGCGATGGCTACACCTTC,CASSLSGGDGYTF
TRBJ1-1,TRBV12-3/TRBV12-4,NA,NA,TGTGCCAGCAGTTTAAGGCCAGGGAATGAAGCTTTCTTT,CASSLRPGNEAFF
TRBJ1-6,TRBV21-1,NA,NA,TGTGCCAGCATCCGGGACAGGGGAGGTTCACCCCTCCACTTT,CASIRDRGGSPLHF
TRBJ1-1,TRBV25-1,NA,NA,TGTGCCAGCAGTGAATTCTACGGGAACACTGAAGCTTTCTTT,CASSEFYGNTEAFF
TRBJ1-2,TRBV28,TRBD1,NA,TGTGCCAGCAGGAGACAGGGGGCGCGAGGCTACACCTTC,CASRRQGARGYTF
TRBJ1-1,TRBV5-4,NA,NA,TGTGCCAGCAGCTTGGTGGGGTCCATGACGGCTTTCTTT,CASSLVGSMTAFF
TRBJ2-7,TRBV5-1,NA,NA,TGCGCCAGCAGCTTGTTTTTTGCAGGGGGGACCTCCTACGAGCAGTACTTC,CASSLFFAGGTSYEQYF
TRBJ2-1,TRBV9,NA,NA,TGTGCCAGCAGCGTTGTGAAGGGACGAAGTAATGAGCAGTTCTTC,CASSVVKGRSNEQFF
TRBJ1-5,TRBV7-2,NA,NA,TGTGCCAGCAGCTTAGCGGTTCGGGAAGCCCAGCATTTT,CASSLAVREAQHF
TRBJ1-5,TRBV18,NA,NA,TGTGCCAGCTCACCAGGGGCCAATCAGCCCCAGCATTTT,CASSPGANQPQHF
TRBJ1-6,TRBV7-9,NA,once,TGTGCCAGCACCCACCAGGGCGATAATTCACCCCTCCACTTT,CASTHQGDNSPLHF
TRBJ2-1,TRBV7-8,NA,NA,TGTGCCAGCAGCCTGACGGCGGGTGAGCAGTTCTTC,CASSLTAGEQFF
TRBJ1-5,TRBV5-8,NA,NA,TGTGCCAGCAGCTTAGACGTCGGGAGCAATCAGCCCCAGCATTTT,CASSLDVGSNQPQHF
TRBJ2-7,TRBV7-2,TRBD1,NA,TGTGCCAGCAGCTTAGGGGGACAGGTCTCCTACGAGCAGTACTTC,CASSLGGQVSYEQYF
TRBJ2-5,TRBV9,TRBD1,NA,TGTGCCAGCAGCCGCATCCGCGCAGGGGGCGCGGAGACCCAGTACTTC,CASSRIRAGGAETQYF
TRBJ1-3,TRBV28,NA,NA,TGTGCCAGCAGTGAACAGTCTGGAAACACCATATATTTT,CASSEQSGNTIYF
TRBJ1-1,TRBV18,NA,NA,TGTGCCAGCTCACTGACAGTGATGAACACTGAAGCTTTCTTT,CASSLTVMNTEAFF
TRBJ2-7,TRBV3-1/TRBV3-2,TRBD1,NA,TGTGCCAGCAGCGAATTCGACAGGGACTACGAGCAGTACTTC,CASSEFDRDYEQYF
TRBJ2-3,TRBV19,NA,NA,TGTGCCAGTATACCCGGGTCGGGATCCCTCACAGATACGCAGTATTTT,CASIPGSGSLTDTQYF
TRBJ1-2,TRBV28,TRBD1,NA,TGTGCCAGCAGTACCACCGGGACAGTTAACTATGGCTACACCTTC,CASSTTGTVNYGYTF
TRBJ1-2,TRBV5-1,NA,NA,TGCGCCAGCAGCTTGACAGGGTACGGCTACACCTTC,CASSLTGYGYTF
TRBJ2-1,TRBV6-5,TRBD1,few,TGTGCCAGCAGTTACTCAGGGGGCGCTAAGTTCTTC,CASSYSGGAKFF
TRBJ2-7,TRBV19,NA,NA,TGTGCCAGTAGTATCTCAGGGAACGGCGAGCAGTACTTC,CASSISGNGEQYF
TRBJ2-3,TRBV6-5,NA,NA,TGTGCCAGCAGTTACTCCGGAAACCCAACAGATACGCAGTATTTT,CASSYSGNPTDTQYF
TRBJ1-2,TRBV19,NA,NA,TGTGCCAGTAGTATTGAGGGGAACAGAGGCTACACCTTC,CASSIEGNRGYTF
TRBJ1-1,TRBV7-9,NA,NA,TGTGCCAGCAGCTTAGATACGGTCGGCACTGAAGCTTTCTTT,CASSLDTVGTEAFF
TRBJ2-7,TRBV6-5,NA,once,TGTGCCAGCAGTTACTCGTTACAGCGATCCTACTACGAGCAGTACTTC,CASSYSLQRSYYEQYF
TRBJ2-5,TRBV7-2,NA,NA,TGTGCCAGCAGCTTAAGGGTTTCACGAGAAGAGACCCAGTACTTC,CASSLRVSREETQYF
TRBJ1-2,TRBV25-1,TRBD1,NA,TGTGCCAGCAGTGAATGGGGGACAGGGAGCTACACCTTC,CASSEWGTGSYTF
TRBJ1-2,TRBV19,NA,NA,TGTGCCAGTAGTATAGGATATCGGACCCTGGATGGCTACACCTTC,CASSIGYRTLDGYTF
TRBJ1-5,TRBV30,TRBD1,NA,TGTGCCTGGGCGACAGGGTCCGATCAGCCCCAGCATTTT,CAWATGSDQPQHF
TRBJ1-2,TRBV7-9,NA,NA,TGTGCCAGCAGCTTCAGCAGCATGGGAGGCTACACCTTC,CASSFSSMGGYTF
TRBJ2-1,TRBV27,NA,NA,TGTGCCAGCGCTAGGAGGGTCTACAATGAGCAGTTCTTC,CASARRVYNEQFF
TRBJ2-7,TRBV5-1,NA,NA,TGCGCCAGCAGATTCTCCGTTCAGGGGATGTACGAGCAGTACTTC,CASRFSVQGMYEQYF